This T cell receptor beta chain was profiled in a study of T cell responses to AZD1222 COVID-19 vaccine. Findings of the study overall: Vaccination with two AZD1222 doses was followed by a rise in Spike-specific TCR breadth and depth.

Concerning this clone itself: The antigen remains undetermined.

Produced via immunoSEQ multiplex PCR; TCRdb's table is partial and in-frame only. The table shows tens of thousands of clones, with over 75% occurring only once. The CDR3 contains 13 residues. Losses at the gene ends were 5 bases for V and 8 bases for J; bases not matched to a gene: 6. CDR1 and CDR2 from the germline V gene are SQVTM and ANQGSEA. The clonotype was recovered from an adult in good health. The rearrangement uses TRBV29-1 and TRBJ1-4; 9 bases fit TRBD1. Sequences were derived from peripheral blood, sampled on day 0 of AZD1222 vaccination. In nucleotides, the CDR3 is TGCAGCGTTCGGGGACAGGGCCCGGAAAAACTGTTTTTT. It is translated as CSVRGQGPEKLFF.